This is a list of T cell receptor beta chains from one sample in a study of cytomegalovirus exposure and HLA in healthy donors. Generated by immunoSEQ multiplex PCR, the TCRdb table keeps only in-frame clones and is missing some. The table lists 110,000 to 150,000 clones, roughly 75% of them singletons. Sequencing was done on a sample of PBMCs. All receptors come from a man aged 40-50 years in good health and CMV-seronegative. Each CDR3 is given with its conserved first and last residue. Fields, in order: J gene, V gene, clone size, D gene, CDR3 length, CDR3 DNA, CDR3 protein. D genes are given only for firm matches. Only part of the rows carry a size: once, few, many, or a class if the clone is expanded.

TRBJ2-7 | TRBV7-9 | NA | NA | 16 | TGTGCCAGCAGCTTAGTTGAGGCTAGCGCCTCCTACGAGCAGTACTTC | CASSLVEASASYEQYF
TRBJ2-1 | TRBV4-2 | NA | TRBD1 | 15 | TGTGCCAGCAGCCAAGATCCCCAGGGGGCATATGAGCAGTTCTTC | CASSQDPQGAYEQFF
TRBJ1-2 | TRBV5-8 | NA | NA | 13 | TGTGCCAGCAGCTCGGAGCCGAACTATGGCTACACCTTC | CASSSEPNYGYTF
TRBJ1-2 | TRBV6-5 | once | NA | 14 | TGTGCCAGCAGTAACAGGGATTTTGCCGATGGCTACACCTTC | CASSNRDFADGYTF
TRBJ2-6 | TRBV7-6 | NA | NA | 16 | TGTGCCAGCAGCTTACTCAGGGAAGCTGGGGCCAACGTCCTGACTTTC | CASSLLREAGANVLTF
TRBJ1-2 | TRBV9 | NA | NA | 14 | TGTGCCAGCAGCGTAGAGGACAGTTCATTGGGCTACACCTTC | CASSVEDSSLGYTF
TRBJ1-5 | TRBV5-6 | NA | NA | 15 | TGTGCCAGCAGCCGGGGGGGGGCAGTCAATCAGCCCCAGCATTTT | CASSRGGAVNQPQHF
TRBJ1-5 | TRBV27 | NA | NA | 17 | TGTGCCAGCAGCCCCGTGGGCAGGGAAGGGGGCAATCAGCCCCAGCATTTT | CASSPVGREGGNQPQHF
TRBJ2-7 | TRBV7-9 | once | NA | 14 | TGTGCCAGCAGATCAGAGGGCCCCAGCTACGAGCAGTACTTC | CASRSEGPSYEQYF
TRBJ2-1 | TRBV7-9 | NA | NA | 13 | TGTGCCAGCAGCACAACAGAGGGATCAGGGCAGTTCTTC | CASSTTEGSGQFF
TRBJ2-7 | TRBV9 | NA | NA | 9 | TGTGACCTGCCTCGGGAGCAGTACTTC | CDLPREQYF
TRBJ1-6 | TRBV7-9 | NA | TRBD1 | 12 | TGTGCCAGCAGCCCAGGGGGTTCACCCCTCCACTTT | CASSPGGSPLHF
TRBJ2-3 | TRBV4-1 | NA | NA | 19 | TGCGCCAGCAGCCAAGATAGGCGCAATCGGGGATGGAGCACAGATACGCAGTATTTT | CASSQDRRNRGWSTDTQYF
TRBJ1-4 | TRBV2 | NA | TRBD1 | 14 | TGTGCCAGCAGTCTGACAGGGGCCGACGAAAAACTGTTTTTT | CASSLTGADEKLFF
TRBJ2-2 | TRBV10-2 | NA | TRBD2 | 16 | TGCGCCAGCAGTGAGATGGGCGGGGGTCTCACCGGGGAGCTGTTTTTT | CASSEMGGGLTGELFF
TRBJ2-3 | TRBV7-8 | NA | TRBD2 | 14 | TGTGCCAGCAGCTTAGAGCGGGGGGAAGATACGCAGTATTTT | CASSLERGEDTQYF
TRBJ2-7 | TRBV14 | NA | TRBD2 | 13 | TGTGCCAGCAGCCGAACTAGCGGTTGGGAGCAGTACTTC | CASSRTSGWEQYF
TRBJ2-2 | TRBV11-2 | NA | TRBD2 | 16 | TGTGCCAGCAGACCCATAGCGGGGGTGACCACCAGGGAGCTGTTTTTT | CASRPIAGVTTRELFF
TRBJ1-2 | TRBV28 | NA | TRBD1 | 16 | TGTGCCGCCCGTCAGGGGGACCGGATTTGGGGTTTTGGCTACACCTTC | CAARQGDRIWGFGYTF
TRBJ2-5 | TRBV7-9 | once | NA | 16 | TGTGCCAGCAGCGCCAGGGGTAGAGGGGCTCAAGAGACCCAGTACTTC | CASSARGRGAQETQYF
TRBJ2-5 | TRBV28 | NA | TRBD1 | 16 | TGTGCCAGCAGTCCCCGACAGGGTTGGGTGGGAGAGACCCAGTACTTC | CASSPRQGWVGETQYF
TRBJ1-2 | TRBV5-4 | NA | TRBD1 | 17 | TGTGCCAGCAGCTTGGCGACAGGGACCGACTCCAACTATGGCTACACCTTC | CASSLATGTDSNYGYTF
TRBJ1-2 | TRBV5-1 | NA | NA | 15 | TGCGCCAGCAGCTTGGGGCCGGGGAGGAACTATGGCTACACCTTC | CASSLGPGRNYGYTF
TRBJ1-1 | TRBV6-5 | NA | NA | 12 | TGTGCCAGCAGGGAAACCACTATGATAGTTTTCTTT | CASRETTMIVFF
TRBJ1-5 | TRBV10-3 | few | NA | 13 | TGTGCCACCCAGGGGACTAGCAATCAGCCCCAGCATTTT | CATQGTSNQPQHF
TRBJ2-3 | TRBV11-2 | NA | NA | 14 | TGTGCCAGCAGCTTGGATCGGGTACCAGATACGCAGTATTTT | CASSLDRVPDTQYF
TRBJ2-7 | TRBV7-9 | few | NA | 13 | TGTGCCAGCAGCTTCACGCAGGCTTACGAGCAGTACTTC | CASSFTQAYEQYF
TRBJ2-1 | TRBV4-1 | NA | TRBD2 | 18 | TGCGCCAGCAGCCAAGTCAGCGGGGGGGCCGGTTCCTACAATGAGCAGTTCTTC | CASSQVSGGAGSYNEQFF
TRBJ1-1 | TRBV5-1 | few | TRBD1 | 14 | TGCGCCAGCAGCTTCGGACAGGGTGGGACTGAAGCTTTCTTT | CASSFGQGGTEAFF
TRBJ2-1 | TRBV5-1 | NA | NA | 13 | TGCGCCAGCAGCTTGGATGGGGCCACGGAGCAGTTCTTC | CASSLDGATEQFF
TRBJ2-7 | TRBV7-7 | NA | TRBD1 | 14 | TGTGCCAGCAGCCCCGGGACAGGGGAACACGAGCAGTACTTC | CASSPGTGEHEQYF
TRBJ1-2 | TRBV28 | NA | NA | 17 | TGTGCCAGCAGTTTATGGAGAGGAGGACTCATTAACTATGGCTACACCTTC | CASSLWRGGLINYGYTF
TRBJ1-1 | TRBV5-1 | once | NA | 14 | TGCGCCAGCAGCCCCCGGACAGTGAACACTGAAGCTTTCTTT | CASSPRTVNTEAFF
TRBJ2-3 | TRBV5-1 | NA | NA | 15 | TGCGCCAGCAGCTTGGCCGGGGGTCTTACAGATACGCAGTATTTT | CASSLAGGLTDTQYF
TRBJ2-7 | TRBV5-6 | NA | TRBD2 | 15 | TGTGCCAGCAGCTTTAAAGCGGGGGCCGCTTACGAGCAGTACTTC | CASSFKAGAAYEQYF
TRBJ1-1 | TRBV28 | NA | NA | 14 | TGTGCCAGCTGGTCCCGGAGTATGAACACTGAAGCTTTCTTT | CASWSRSMNTEAFF
TRBJ1-5 | TRBV2 | NA | NA | 15 | TGTGCCAGCACACGGGAACAGCCCCTGAATCAGCCCCAGCATTTT | CASTREQPLNQPQHF
TRBJ1-2 | TRBV7-2 | NA | TRBD1 | 14 | TGTGCCAGCAGCTTACCAGGGGGAAACTATGGCTACACCTTC | CASSLPGGNYGYTF
TRBJ2-2 | TRBV28 | NA | TRBD1 | 15 | TGTGCCAGCAGCCGGGGACAGGGTTGGCCCGGGGAGCTGTTTTTT | CASSRGQGWPGELFF
TRBJ1-5 | TRBV7-2 | NA | NA | 14 | TGTGCCAGCAGCTTAGCTCGGGGTTATCAGCCCCAGCATTTT | CASSLARGYQPQHF
TRBJ2-3 | TRBV11-3 | NA | NA | 17 | TGTGCCAGCAGCTTAGCGGGCGGGACAGCTAACACAGATACGCAGTATTTT | CASSLAGGTANTDTQYF
TRBJ2-3 | TRBV4-3 | once | NA | 15 | TGCGCCAGCAGCCCTATAGCGCCGAGCACAGATACGCAGTATTTT | CASSPIAPSTDTQYF
TRBJ1-6 | TRBV6-6 | few | NA | 15 | TGTGCCAGCGAGGCGTTAGGATACTATAATTCACCCCTCCACTTT | CASEALGYYNSPLHF
TRBJ1-1 | TRBV6-5 | NA | NA | 14 | TGTGCCAGCAGTTACGAGGGGGTGAACACTGAAGCTTTCTTT | CASSYEGVNTEAFF
TRBJ2-5 | TRBV7-3 | NA | NA | 15 | TGTGCCAGCAGCTTAACCGCTAGCGCGGGGGAGACCCAGTACTTC | CASSLTASAGETQYF
TRBJ1-1 | TRBV7-2 | NA | TRBD1 | 14 | TGTGCCAGCGAATGGGGACAGGGCAACACTGAAGCTTTCTTT | CASEWGQGNTEAFF
TRBJ2-3 | TRBV7-3 | NA | NA | 12 | TGTGCCAGCAGCCTAGGAACAGATACGCAGTATTTT | CASSLGTDTQYF
TRBJ1-4 | TRBV28 | once | NA | 14 | TGTGCCAGCAGTTTATCCAGGACTAATGAAAAACTGTTTTTT | CASSLSRTNEKLFF
TRBJ1-1 | TRBV19 | NA | TRBD1 | 16 | TGTGCCAGTAGTATAGGGACAGGGAGGGTCGGCACTGAAGCTTTCTTT | CASSIGTGRVGTEAFF
TRBJ1-1 | TRBV7-3 | NA | TRBD1 | 16 | TGTGCCAGCAGCTTAAATCCCGACAGGGCGAACACTGAAGCTTTCTTT | CASSLNPDRANTEAFF
TRBJ1-3 | TRBV4-2 | once | NA | 13 | TGTGCCAGCAGCCAACCCCCAGAGGGCTCCATATATTTT | CASSQPPEGSIYF
TRBJ1-2 | TRBV6-1 | NA | NA | 13 | TGTGCCAGCAGTGAATGGGAAAGGAGGGGCTACACCTTC | CASSEWERRGYTF
TRBJ1-1 | TRBV7-2 | NA | TRBD1 | 15 | TGTGCCAGCAGCACTTGGACAGGTTTGAACACTGAAGCTTTCTTT | CASSTWTGLNTEAFF
TRBJ2-4 | TRBV5-4 | NA | NA | 15 | TGTGCCAGCAGCTCGCCGGGTGTAGTTGGAAACATTCAGTACTTC | CASSSPGVVGNIQYF
TRBJ2-1 | TRBV6-4 | few | NA | 14 | TGTGCCAGCAGTGGCGGGGTCCAAGGAAATGAGCAGTTCTTC | CASSGGVQGNEQFF
TRBJ2-1 | TRBV9 | NA | NA | 16 | TGTGCCAGCAGCGTGATCACAGGGTTACACTACAATGAGCAGTTCTTC | CASSVITGLHYNEQFF
TRBJ2-1 | TRBV5-1 | NA | NA | 18 | TGCGCCAGCAATTCGGGTACAGGCGGTGGTTCGGCGAGCAATGAGCAGTTCTTC | CASNSGTGGGSASNEQFF
TRBJ2-2 | TRBV7-6 | NA | TRBD2 | 17 | TGTGCCAGCAGCTTAGGAGCGGGGGGGGCGAACACCGGGGAGCTGTTTTTT | CASSLGAGGANTGELFF
TRBJ1-2 | TRBV5-4 | few | NA | 13 | TGTGCCAGCAGCCCCACAGGGAACTATGGCTACACCTTC | CASSPTGNYGYTF